The 28 T cell receptor beta chains reported below all come from one sample, sequenced in a study of human T cells and chemical hapten exposure. MiXCR, run by TCRdb on the RACE reads, gives a single entry per CDR3 protein. The sample lists approximately 80,000 distinct CDR3 sequences; under 9% were seen once. Time point denoted: patch test 1, 2 weeks after DPC sensitization. Treatment indicated: therapeutic diphenylcyclopropenone sensitization with weekly scalp DPC. This specimen consisted of whole blood, obtained in connection with sensitization to the hapten diphenylcyclopropenone (DPC). The receptors come from a woman in her twenties or thirties with alopecia areata. Some clones in this sample may be carry-over from other donors' samples.

This clonotype has a handful of counts. The chain employs TRBV29-1 and TRBJ1-2; D might be TRBD1 (5 bases). Deletions cut 7 bases from V and 7 bases from J, with 22 bases between. From germline, CDR1 is SQVTM and CDR2 ANQGSEA. There are 14 residues in the CDR3. The DNA for the CDR3 is TGCAGCGCCCGGGCGGGGAATGAGGGGCTTGGCTACACCTTC. This gives the protein CSARAGNEGLGYTF.

This clonotype was counted at least ten times. V usage is TRBV5-1 and J usage is TRBJ2-3; 8 nucleotides align to TRBD1. V shed 3 bases, J shed 6 bases, and the junction held 12 bases outside the gene matches. CDR3 length equals 16 residues. Germline-derived CDR1 and CDR2 are SGHRS and YFSETQ. In nucleotides, the CDR3 is TGCGCCAGCAGCTACCAGACAGGGGACGTCGGCGATACGCAGTATTTT. Translation gives CASSYQTGDVGDTQYF.

This clonotype was seen many times. This chain connects TRBV2 to TRBJ2-3; D perhaps matches TRBD2 (5 bases). There are 17 residues in the CDR3. The germline V gene has CDR1 SNHLY and CDR2 FYNNEI. Trimming left V 3 bases short and J 0 bases short, with 16 bases between. The CDR3 coding sequence is TGTGCCAGCAGTGAGATGTCAACAGCGGTTAGCACAGATACGCAGTATTTT. It is translated as CASSEMSTAVSTDTQYF.

CDR3 nucleotide sequence: TGCGCCAGCAGCTGGGATGGGACAGGGGGTCATGGCTACACCTTC. Protein: CASSWDGTGGHGYTF. V is TRBV5-1 and J is TRBJ1-2, with 11 bases fitting TRBD1. There are 15 residues in the CDR3. CDR1 and CDR2 (germline): SGHRS, YFSETQ. V lost 3 bases, J lost 6 bases, and 7 bases stayed unmatched.

For this clonotype: A read error may be the cause here, since a much bigger clone is one base away. This chain links TRBV6-5 with TRBJ2-3; the D is unclear. Germline assignment: CDR1 MNHEY and CDR2 SVGAGI. V dropped 5 bases and J dropped 5 bases, with 8 bases sitting between them. The CDR3 contains 12 residues. The CDR3 DNA is TGTGCCAGCAGTCCGTCAGAAGATACGCAGTATTTT. Amino acids: CASSPSEDTQYF.

Ten or more counts support this clonotype. This chain connects TRBV18 to TRBJ1-2, with D possibly being TRBD1 (6 bases). This CDR3 contains 17 residues. Germline-derived CDR1 and CDR2 are KGHSH and LQKENI. V dropped 0 bases and J dropped 0 bases, with 14 bases sitting between them. CDR3 nucleotide sequence: TGTGCCAGCTCACCACCTGCAGGGGATGGGGCTAACTATGGCTACACCTTC. Its translation: CASSPPAGDGANYGYTF.

As regards this clonotype: The junction differs from germline at one of its ends, possibly a read error. The CDR3 nucleotides are TGCGCCAGCAACTTGGACGGGGTGGAGACTGAAGCTTTCTTT. Amino acid sequence: CASNLDGVETEAFF. V and J are TRBV5-1 and TRBJ1-1; D not resolved. The CDR3 consists of 14 residues. Germline CDR1 is SGHRS and CDR2 is YFSETQ.

There are a few counts of this clonotype. The V gene is TRBV25-1, the J gene TRBJ2-7; the match to TRBD2 covers 9 bases. V dropped 5 bases and J dropped 9; count of bases not matched to a gene: 8. CDR1 and CDR2 (germline): MGHDK, SYGVNS. CDR3 length: 13 amino acids. The CDR3 sequence: CASSRNSGGGQYF. In DNA, the CDR3 is TGTGCCAGCAGTCGGAATAGCGGGGGAGGGCAGTACTTC.

There are a few counts of this clonotype. The chain couples TRBV18 to TRBJ1-2; D remains unclear. The germline CDR1 and CDR2 sequences are KGHSH and LQKENI. Trimming stripped 0 bases from V and 5 bases from J, with 7 bases between. The CDR3 extends over 13 amino acids. The CDR3: CASSPPYAYGYTF. The DNA of the CDR3 is TGTGCCAGCTCACCACCCTACGCGTATGGCTACACCTTC.

This clonotype was counted many times. The J gene is TRBJ2-7, the V gene TRBV27; 7 nucleotides match TRBD1. V shed 0 bases, J shed 7 bases, and the junction held 9 bases outside the gene matches. CDR1 and CDR2 from the germline V gene are MNHEY and SMNVEV (reference sequence). This CDR3 comprises 15 residues. The CDR3 DNA follows: TGTGCCAGCAGTTTATCGAGGACAGGACCGCCTGAGCAGTACTTC. Protein product: CASSLSRTGPPEQYF.

This chain connects TRBV5-6 to TRBJ1-2; D not resolved. CDR3 length: 15 amino acids. Germline CDR1 reads SGHDT; CDR2 reads YYEEEE. Trimming took off 0 bases at V and 2 bases at J, with 11 bases between the two ends. The CDR3: CASSLALEENYGYTF. CDR3 nucleotides: TGTGCCAGCAGCTTGGCCCTGGAGGAGAACTATGGCTACACCTTC.

In this sample, this clonotype turned up many times. The chain uses TRBV2 and TRBJ2-2; the D gene could be TRBD1 or TRBD2 (5 bases each). The ends were cut back, 7 bases at V and 4 bases at J, with 13 bases in the middle. Per germline, CDR1 SNHLY and CDR2 FYNNEI. This CDR3 spans 14 amino acids. The CDR3 loop is CASTGTPSTGELFF. The CDR3 DNA reads TGTGCCAGCACAGGGACCCCGAGCACCGGGGAGCTGTTTTTT.

Only a few counts were recorded for this clonotype. In DNA, the CDR3 is TGCAGTGCTAGAGCTGACAGGCGGAATGTCTATGGCTACACCTTC. Protein: CSARADRRNVYGYTF. The J gene is TRBJ1-2, the V gene TRBV20-1, with D possibly matching TRBD1 (6 bases). The CDR3 is made up of 15 amino acids. Germline V lookup: CDR1 DFQATT, CDR2 SNEGSKA (reference sequence). V shed 1 base and J shed 4 bases, with 16 bases lying between them.

This clonotype was counted between two and nine times. CDR3 sequence: CASSGFYAEDTQYF. As DNA, the CDR3 is TGTGCCAGCAGCGGTTTTTATGCTGAAGATACGCAGTATTTT. The chain joins TRBV6-1 to TRBJ2-3; D gene ambiguous. The germline V gene encodes CDR1 MNHNS and CDR2 SASEGT. The CDR3 has 14 residues. With 6 bases removed from V and 5 bases from J, the gap between germline ends came to 15 bases.

This clonotype appeared many times. The chain couples TRBV6-1 to TRBJ1-6; D remains unclear. This CDR3 has 14 residues. The ends were cut back, 3 bases at V and 7 bases at J, with 10 bases in the middle. Germline V gives CDR1 MNHNS, CDR2 SASEGT. This chain's CDR3 is CASSEMSGNSPLHF. The CDR3 DNA sequence: TGTGCCAGCAGTGAGATGTCGGGGAATTCACCCCTCCACTTT.

The chain combines TRBV6-1 with TRBJ1-4; D call uncertain. This CDR3 region has 17 residues. Deletions cut 5 bases from V and 1 base from J, with 17 bases between. CDR1 is MNHNS, CDR2 SASEGT, per germline. CDR3 sequence (DNA): TGTGCCAGCAGTTCAAATCCCTTTGTGGGAACTAATGAAAAACTGTTTTTT. Translating gives CASSSNPFVGTNEKLFF.

This clonotype was seen only a few times. V gene TRBV12-3 or TRBV12-4 combines with J gene TRBJ2-5, with TRBD2 identical over 13 bases. This CDR3 comprises 18 residues. Unmatched junction bases numbered 9, after V lost 2 bases and J lost 3 bases. This chain's CDR3 is CASSLTYTSGGAEETQYF. DNA for the CDR3: TGTGCCAGCAGTTTAACGTATACTAGCGGGGGGGCTGAAGAGACCCAGTACTTC.

This clonotype showed up many times. This chain links TRBV6-1 with TRBJ2-1; a weak D match, TRBD2 (5 bases). This CDR3 has 13 amino acids. The germline gives CDR1 MNHNS, CDR2 SASEGT. In DNA form, the CDR3 reads TGTGCTGGCGGGCCAGAACCCTACAATGAGCAGTTCTTC. Protein: CAGGPEPYNEQFF.

This clonotype was seen many times. The V and J genes are TRBV18 and TRBJ2-1; tentative D call: TRBD2 (5 bases). V was pared by 6 bases and J by 0 bases, with 24 bases between. This CDR3 spans 19 amino acids. Germline V gene sequence: CDR1 KGHSH, CDR2 LQKENI. CDR3 loop: CASSARGLNVRDSYNEQFF. The CDR3, as DNA: TGTGCCAGCTCGGCCCGGGGTCTAAACGTCAGAGACTCCTACAATGAGCAGTTCTTC.

This clonotype was seen ten or more times. This chain joins TRBV15 and TRBJ2-1; D gene unclear. V was clipped by 1 base and J by 5 bases, with 3 bases between them. The CDR3 has 12 residues. Germline CDR1 reads LNHNV; CDR2 reads YYDKDF (reference sequence). The CDR3: CATSRVHNEQFF. Written as DNA, the CDR3 is TGTGCCACCAGCAGAGTTCACAATGAGCAGTTCTTC.

This clonotype was counted only a few times. The J gene is TRBJ2-3, the V gene TRBV20-1; D ambiguous. CDR3 length equals 14 residues. The germline V gene encodes CDR1 DFQATT and CDR2 SNEGSKA (reference sequence). V was clipped by 5 bases and J by 0 bases, with 12 bases between them. Written as DNA, the CDR3 is TGCAGTGCTCATCAGGCGTCTAGCACAGATACGCAGTATTTT. Its protein product is CSAHQASSTDTQYF.

This clonotype was observed a few times. The chain links TRBV5-1 to TRBJ1-1; 12 bases align to TRBD1. The CDR3 sequence is 15 residues long. Germline trimming cut 4 bases from V and 8 bases from J; bases unmatched to any gene: 9. Germline-derived CDR1 and CDR2 are SGHRS and YFSETQ. CDR3 bases: TGCGCCAGCAGCCCCCGGGACAGGGGGCCTTTCGAAGCTTTCTTT. Its translation is CASSPRDRGPFEAFF.

This clonotype was seen ten or more times. J is TRBJ2-3 and V is TRBV30, with D possibly being TRBD2 (5 bases). The CDR3 length is 13 residues. Per the germline V gene, CDR1 is GTSNPN and CDR2 is SVGIG (reference sequence). With 3 bases removed from V and 5 bases from J, the gap between germline ends came to 12 bases. In DNA, the CDR3 is TGTGCCTGGAGCGGAGGCCTACAAGATACGCAGTATTTT. Translation gives CAWSGGLQDTQYF.

This clonotype was seen only a few times. This chain uses TRBV7-2 with TRBJ1-1; D possibly corresponds to TRBD1 (5 bases). V gave up 4 bases and J gave up 5 bases, with 17 bases separating them. Germline CDR1 and CDR2: SGHTA and FQGNSA. This CDR3 spans 15 amino acids. CDR3 bases: TGTGCCAGCAGCTCGACGGGACGGGCGGGGACTGAAGCTTTCTTT. Translated, it gives CASSSTGRAGTEAFF.

The sample holds a few counts of this clonotype. V is TRBV5-1 and J is TRBJ2-3, with 10 positions matching TRBD2. J gave up 4 bases and V 5 bases, and 10 bases lay outside the gene matches. This CDR3 is built from 16 residues. Germline CDR1 is SGHRS and CDR2 is YFSETQ. The chain's CDR3 is CASSRNPSGGSDTQYF. CDR3 nucleotides: TGCGCCAGCAGTCGGAACCCTAGCGGGGGATCAGATACGCAGTATTTT.

This clonotype appeared many times. The chain employs TRBV20-1 and TRBJ2-3; 12 bases are shared with TRBD2. Germline CDR1 and CDR2: DFQATT and SNEGSKA (reference sequence). V lost 5 bases, J lost 3 bases, and 6 bases stayed unmatched. This CDR3 region has 15 residues. The CDR3 DNA reads as TGCAGTGCTGTGGGGACTAGCGGGTCAACAGATACGCAGTATTTT. Encoded protein: CSAVGTSGSTDTQYF.

This clonotype was seen repeatedly, ten times or more. In DNA form, the CDR3 reads TGTGCCAGCAGGGCCCCCATCACTGAAGCTTTCTTT. Amino acids: CASRAPITEAFF. This chain links TRBV28 with TRBJ1-1; D gene ambiguous. The CDR3 is made up of 12 amino acids. The germline CDR1 and CDR2 sequences are MDHEN and SYDVKM. Between the trimmed V and J ends, which lost 6 bases and 4 bases, there was a span of 9 bases.

The gene calls are TRBV19 and TRBJ2-5, with D perhaps TRBD1 (6 bases). CDR3 length equals 12 residues. CDR1 LNHDA and CDR2 SQIVND come from the germline V gene (reference sequence). V gave up 6 bases and J gave up 5 bases, with 10 bases separating them. The DNA for the CDR3 is TGTGCCAGTAGCCGACAGGACGAGACCCAGTACTTC. Its translation is CASSRQDETQYF.